One and the same sample provided the 10 T cell receptor beta chains below, sequenced in a study of T cells after yellow fever vaccination. A single record per CDR3 protein comes from TCRdb applying MiXCR to the 5' RACE reads. The sample has some 110,000 distinct CDR3 sequences; roughly 7.9% are singletons. The material was CD4+ T cells sorted from PBMCs, obtained 45 days after the first yellow fever vaccination. These receptors all stem from a man between 18 and 35 years old who received the YFV17D yellow fever vaccine.

This clonotype has a count of ten or more. This chain joins TRBV5-1 and TRBJ1-5; 7 nucleotides align to TRBD1. After removal of 0 bases from V and 7 bases from J, the junction contained 7 bases not matched to a gene. Germline V gives CDR1 SGHRS, CDR2 YFSETQ. This CDR3 is built from 15 residues. The DNA of the CDR3 is TGCGCCAGCAGCTTGGAAGGGGCAGGGGGGCAGCCCCAGCATTTT. Its translation: CASSLEGAGGQPQHF.

This clonotype occurred many times. The chain is built from TRBV20-1 and TRBJ2-7; D is possibly TRBD2 (5 bases). The germline V and J ends were trimmed by 3 bases and 4 bases, with 10 bases remaining between them. Germline assignment: CDR1 DFQATT and CDR2 SNEGSKA (reference sequence). The CDR3 has 12 residues. The DNA of the CDR3 is TGCAGTGCTAGGCCTCGGGAATACGAGCAGTACTTC. Translating it yields CSARPREYEQYF.

The chain links TRBV28 to TRBJ1-4; possible D gene TRBD1, 6 bases. The CDR3 is 14 amino acids. CDR1 MDHEN and CDR2 SYDVKM come from the germline V gene. Trimming took off 4 bases at V and 7 bases at J, with 13 bases between the two ends. The CDR3 protein is CASSSGAWSEKLFF. CDR3 DNA sequence: TGTGCCAGCAGTTCGGGGGCGTGGTCTGAAAAACTGTTTTTT.

This clonotype occurred many times. The V and J genes are TRBV5-1 and TRBJ2-3; no reliable D call. This CDR3 is built from 13 residues. Germline CDR1 reads SGHRS; CDR2 reads YFSETQ. With 0 bases removed from V and 6 bases from J, the gap between germline ends came to 8 bases. DNA for the CDR3: TGCGCCAGCAGCTTGGTTGAGGCGGATACGCAGTATTTT. It specifies CASSLVEADTQYF.

This clonotype was found many times. This sequence joins TRBV18 and TRBJ2-1; D gene unclear. Trimming left V 1 base short and J 5 bases short, with 9 bases between. The CDR3 is 14 residues long. Germline values: CDR1 KGHSH, CDR2 LQKENI. As DNA, the CDR3 is TGTGCCAGCTCACCACTCGGGTGGGACAATGAGCAGTTCTTC. Its translation is CASSPLGWDNEQFF.

The table lists this clonotype with many counts. This rearrangement joins TRBV7-3 to TRBJ1-2; D not resolved. V lost 5 bases and J lost 8, with 21 bases in between. The CDR3 extends over 15 amino acids. Germline assignment: CDR1 SGHTA and CDR2 FQGTGA. The CDR3 DNA sequence: TGTGCCAGCAGCATGGATAGTATTCGGAACAGCGGCTACACCTTC. Residues: CASSMDSIRNSGYTF.

V gene TRBV5-4 combines with J gene TRBJ2-1; the match to TRBD1 covers 9 bases. V lost 5 bases, J lost 2 bases, and 5 bases stayed unmatched. The CDR3 runs to 15 residues. Germline loops: CDR1 SGHNT, CDR2 YYREEE (reference sequence). The CDR3 DNA sequence: TGTGCCAGCAGTTCGGACAGGGGAGCCTACAATGAGCAGTTCTTC. Protein sequence: CASSSDRGAYNEQFF.

This clonotype was seen repeatedly, ten times or more. The J gene is TRBJ2-5, the V gene TRBV6-5; D is uncertain. CDR3 size: 13 residues. The V end was cut by 6 bases, the J end by 1 base, with 9 bases between. Per the germline V gene, CDR1 is MNHEY and CDR2 is SVGAGI. This chain's CDR3 is CASSPVLQETQYF. For the CDR3, the DNA is TGTGCCAGCAGCCCGGTGCTCCAAGAGACCCAGTACTTC.

This clonotype was seen at least ten times. This rearrangement joins TRBV7-9 to TRBJ2-2; a weak D match, TRBD2 (6 bases). The CDR3 has 14 residues. The V end was cut by 4 bases, the J end by 1 base, with 7 bases between. Germline CDR1 and CDR2: SEHNR and FQNEAQ (reference sequence). The CDR3 DNA sequence: TGTGCCAGCAGCTCGCGGGGGAACACCGGGGAGCTGTTTTTT. It translates to CASSSRGNTGELFF. Full variable domain (outside the CDR3, taken from reference TRBV7-9 and TRBJ2-2): DTGVSQNPRHKITKRGQNVTFRCDPISEHNRLYWYRQTLGQGPEFLTYFQNEAQLEKSRLLSDRFSAERPKGSFSTLEIQRTEQGDSAMYLCASSSRGNTGELFFGEGSRLTVL.

This clonotype was picked up a small number of times. This chain uses TRBV5-4 with TRBJ2-2, with TRBD1 matching 7 bases. The CDR3 loop spans 16 amino acids. Trimming removed 4 bases from V and 2 bases from J; junction bases left unmatched: 8. Germline lookup yields CDR1 SGHNT and CDR2 YYREEE (reference sequence). The CDR3 coding sequence is TGTGCCAGCAGCCCCAAACAGGGGCGTAACACCGGGGAGCTGTTTTTT. Translated, it gives CASSPKQGRNTGELFF.